Shown below are 31 T cell receptor beta chains from a single sample sequenced in a study of siplizumab effects on memory and regulatory T cells. Sequencing used immunoSEQ multiplex PCR; TCRdb keeps in-frame clones, though not all of them. The sample has about 100,000 clones, about 95% seen once. Sequenced material: non-Treg CD4+ T cells sorted from blood. The receptors here all came from a human donor in good health.

The chain is built from TRBV30 and TRBJ1-1; no definite D call. Germline assignment: CDR1 GTSNPN and CDR2 SVGIG (reference sequence). CDR3 length: 13 residues. V lost 0 bases and J 4 bases, leaving 9 bases between the germline ends. In DNA form, the CDR3 reads TGTGCCTGGAGTGTTGTAACCAGCACTGAAGCTTTCTTT. It yields the protein CAWSVVTSTEAFF.

A single count supports this clone. The chain has TRBV28 and TRBJ2-3; 7 bases are shared with TRBD2. Germline V lookup: CDR1 MDHEN, CDR2 SYDVKM. The CDR3 is 12 residues long. V shed 8 bases and J 4 bases; nucleotides not matched to a gene: 3. The CDR3 spells CASRTSSDTQYF. Here the CDR3 DNA reads TGTGCCAGCCGGACTAGTTCAGATACGCAGTATTTT.

The chain links TRBV28 to TRBJ2-3; D is ambiguous. Trimming cost V 5 bases and J 5 bases, with 5 bases left between them. There are 11 residues in the CDR3. From germline, CDR1 is MDHEN and CDR2 SYDVKM. CDR3 sequence (DNA): TGTGCCAGCAGTATAGGAGATACGCAGTATTTT. Amino acid sequence: CASSIGDTQYF. The variable domain in full, with the rest retrieved from reference TRBV28 and TRBJ2-3, is DVKVTQSSRYLVKRTGEKVFLECVQDMDHENMFWYRQDPGLGLRLIYFSYDVKMKEKGDIPEGYSVSREKKERFSLILESASTNQTSMYLCASSIGDTQYFGPGTRLTVL.

This rearrangement joins TRBV5-1 to TRBJ2-7; the match to TRBD1 covers 8 bases. Trimming took 0 bases from V and 7 from J; bases not matched to a gene: 6. The CDR3 is 14 amino acids. CDR1 is SGHRS, CDR2 YFSETQ, per germline. The CDR3 loop reads CASSLEPGQEEQYF. In DNA, the CDR3 is TGCGCCAGCAGCTTGGAGCCGGGACAGGAGGAGCAGTACTTC.

The chain recombines TRBV19 with TRBJ2-5; weak D call: TRBD1 (6 bases). With 2 bases removed from V and 3 bases from J, the gap between germline ends came to 10 bases. The germline gives CDR1 LNHDA, CDR2 SQIVND (reference sequence). This CDR3 is built from 14 residues. CDR3 loop: CASSIRGHKETQYF. The CDR3 nucleotides are TGTGCCAGTAGTATAAGGGGACACAAAGAGACCCAGTACTTC.

This clone is a singleton in its sample. V gene TRBV5-1 combines with J gene TRBJ2-7; 14 bases are shared with TRBD2. The CDR3 is 14 amino acids. From germline, CDR1 is SGHRS and CDR2 YFSETQ. Trimming removed 4 bases from V and 11 bases from J; junction bases left unmatched: 8. The CDR3 DNA reads as TGCGCCAGCAGCACTGGACTAGCGGGAGGCCGGGAGTACTTC. Translated, it gives CASSTGLAGGREYF.

The chain is built from TRBV2 and TRBJ1-5; D not resolved. From germline, CDR1 is SNHLY and CDR2 FYNNEI. V shed 5 bases and J shed 4 bases, with 12 bases lying between them. There are 14 residues in the CDR3. The CDR3 nucleotides are TGTGCCAGCAGTCCAGTCCACAGAAATCAGCCCCAGCATTTT. It yields the protein CASSPVHRNQPQHF.

This rearrangement joins TRBV19 to TRBJ1-5; D is undetermined. The germline CDR1 and CDR2 sequences are LNHDA and SQIVND (reference sequence). CDR3 length: 17 amino acids. Trimming cost V 5 bases and J 0 bases, with 17 bases left between them. CDR3 bases: TGTGCCAGTAGTCGGATTGGAGGACCGTATAGCAATCAGCCCCAGCATTTT. It codes for CASSRIGGPYSNQPQHF. The whole variable domain, filled in from reference TRBV19 and TRBJ1-5, reads DGGITQSPKYLFRKEGQNVTLSCEQNLNHDAMYWYRQDPGQGLRLIYYSQIVNDFQKGDIAEGYSVSREKKESFPLTVTSAQKNPTAFYLCASSRIGGPYSNQPQHFGDGTRLSIL.

V gene TRBV7-9 combines with J gene TRBJ2-1, with 8 bases matching TRBD2. CDR1 is SEHNR, CDR2 FQNEAQ, per germline (reference sequence). The CDR3 has 15 residues. V shed 5 bases, J shed 0 bases, and the junction held 3 bases outside the gene matches. In nucleotides, the CDR3 is TGTGCCAGCAGCCCCAGCGGGAGCTCCTACAATGAGCAGTTCTTC. Its translation: CASSPSGSSYNEQFF.

This sequence joins TRBV7-9 and TRBJ1-5, with no clear D. The germline CDR1 and CDR2 sequences are SEHNR and FQNEAQ (reference sequence). This CDR3 is built from 14 residues. The V end was cut by 5 bases, the J end by 9 bases, with 17 bases between. CDR3: CASSPPGLEWPQHF. As DNA, the CDR3 is TGTGCCAGCAGCCCCCCCGGGTTGGAGTGGCCCCAGCATTTT.

This clone showed up just once. The rearrangement joins TRBV29-1 to TRBJ1-2; 9 bases are a match to TRBD1. Per the germline V gene, CDR1 is SQVTM and CDR2 is ANQGSEA. The CDR3 loop spans 14 amino acids. Losses at the gene ends were 5 bases for V and 11 bases for J; bases not matched to a gene: 15. The CDR3 DNA reads as TGCAGCGTTAAGGAGGGGACAGGGCGGAAAAGGTACACCTTC. Its protein product is CSVKEGTGRKRYTF.

The chain couples TRBV30 to TRBJ2-1; D ambiguous. V was shortened by 8 bases and J by 0 bases, with 11 bases between the two germline ends. Germline values: CDR1 GTSNPN, CDR2 SVGIG (reference sequence). CDR3 length: 13 residues. The CDR3 loop reads CATRVSSYNEQFF. CDR3 bases: TGTGCCACAAGAGTGAGCTCCTACAATGAGCAGTTCTTC. The complete variable domain, with remaining parts taken from reference TRBV30 and TRBJ2-1, reads SQTIHQWPATLVQPVGSPLSLECTVEGTSNPNLYWYRQAAGRGLQLLFYSVGIGQISSEVPQNLSASRPQDRQFILSSKKLLLSDSGFYLCATRVSSYNEQFFGPGTRLTVL.

The chain recombines TRBV7-9 with TRBJ1-5; possibly TRBD1 for D (5 bases). From germline, CDR1 is SEHNR and CDR2 FQNEAQ (reference sequence). Trimming took off 5 bases at V and 5 bases at J, with 16 bases between the two ends. This CDR3 comprises 15 residues. CDR3 protein: CASSPTPGSDQPQHF. CDR3 nucleotides: TGTGCCAGCAGCCCAACCCCAGGGAGCGATCAGCCCCAGCATTTT.

This rearrangement joins TRBV7-8 to TRBJ1-4, with TRBD1 as a possible D gene (5 bases). The CDR3 loop spans 17 amino acids. Deletions cut 3 bases from V and 1 base from J, with 15 bases between. Germline loops: CDR1 SGHVS, CDR2 FQNEAQ. The CDR3: CASSFLGGRGTNEKLFF. In DNA, the CDR3 is TGTGCCAGCAGCTTCCTCGGGGGAAGGGGAACTAATGAAAAACTGTTTTTT.

The J gene is TRBJ2-1, the V gene TRBV25-1; TRBD2 matches at 10 bases. V gave up 1 base and J gave up 0 bases; unmatched junction bases: 3. Germline loops: CDR1 MGHDK, CDR2 SYGVNS. The CDR3 loop spans 17 amino acids. The CDR3 loop reads CASSESRLAGSYNEQFF. DNA of the CDR3: TGTGCCAGCAGTGAATCCAGACTAGCGGGCTCCTACAATGAGCAGTTCTTC.

The chain couples TRBV25-1 to TRBJ2-7; D is possibly TRBD1 or TRBD2 (5 bases each). V lost 2 bases to trimming and J lost 2 bases, with 13 bases between them. The CDR3 has 15 amino acids. From germline, CDR1 is MGHDK and CDR2 SYGVNS. CDR3 sequence (DNA): TGTGCCAGCAGTGAAGGTATGAGGGGTACCTACGAGCAGTACTTC. It codes for CASSEGMRGTYEQYF.

The chain carries TRBV28 and TRBJ1-5; 12 nucleotides agree with TRBD1. V was pared by 2 bases and J by 8 bases, with 7 bases of the junction left unmatched. Germline CDR1 reads MDHEN; CDR2 reads SYDVKM. This CDR3 has 16 residues. This CDR3 reads CASSLVGTGGVKPQHF. Written as DNA, the CDR3 is TGTGCCAGCAGTTTAGTAGGGACAGGGGGCGTAAAGCCCCAGCATTTT.

The chain links TRBV7-8 to TRBJ1-2; the match to TRBD1 covers 11 bases. The ends lost 4 bases at V and 8 bases at J; junction bases unmatched: 9. The CDR3 spans 15 residues. Germline V gene lookup returns CDR1 SGHVS and CDR2 FQNEAQ. The DNA for the CDR3 is TGTGCCAGCAGCTACTTAGGACAGGGGGCTTTCGGCTACACCTTC. It specifies CASSYLGQGAFGYTF.

The V gene is TRBV11-2, the J gene TRBJ2-1; D unclear. This CDR3 has 11 amino acids. V lost 1 base and J lost 6, with 1 base in between. In germline, CDR1 is SGHAT, CDR2 FQNNGV. The CDR3 region is CASSLANEQFF. CDR3 nucleotides: TGTGCCAGCAGCTTAGCCAATGAGCAGTTCTTC.

This clone was found once. The chain carries TRBV5-1 and TRBJ2-1, with a weak D call TRBD2 (6 bases). Germline CDR1 SGHRS, CDR2 YFSETQ. V lost 4 bases and J lost 10, with 18 bases in between. There are 14 residues in the CDR3. The CDR3 coding sequence is TGCGCCAGCAGCCCGTGGACTAACATGGGGGAGCAGTTCTTC. Protein: CASSPWTNMGEQFF.

This clone has a handful of counts. The chain joins TRBV11-3 to TRBJ1-5; possibly TRBD1 for D (5 bases). This CDR3 comprises 15 residues. Trimming removed 2 bases at V and 4 bases at J, with 12 bases between. In germline, CDR1 is SGHNT, CDR2 YENEEA. CDR3 loop: CASSLFYRLNQPQHF. DNA of the CDR3: TGTGCCAGCAGCTTATTTTACAGGCTTAATCAGCCCCAGCATTTT.

The chain has TRBV5-1 and TRBJ2-1, with D perhaps matching TRBD1 or TRBD2 (6 bases each). V lost 9 bases and J 4 bases, leaving 14 bases between the germline ends. Germline CDR1 SGHRS, CDR2 YFSETQ. The CDR3 extends over 13 amino acids. The DNA for the CDR3 is TGCGCCACAACTGGGGGGACATACAATGAGCAGTTCTTC. Its translation: CATTGGTYNEQFF.

The rearrangement links TRBV28 to TRBJ1-1; D is uncertain. This CDR3 has 14 residues. Looked up from germline, CDR1 is MDHEN and CDR2 is SYDVKM. The V end was cut by 3 bases, the J end by 3 bases, with 11 bases between. CDR3 region: CASSLGGFDTEAFF. The CDR3 region has the DNA TGTGCCAGCAGTTTGGGCGGGTTCGACACTGAAGCTTTCTTT.

This chain joins TRBV27 and TRBJ2-1, with unresolved D. CDR3 length: 17 residues. V gave up 5 bases and J gave up 5 bases, with 22 bases separating them. The germline CDR1 and CDR2 sequences are MNHEY and SMNVEV (reference sequence). In DNA form, the CDR3 reads TGTGCCAGCAGTGGAAGAAGGGTCTTAGTAGGGAACAATGAGCAGTTCTTC. Translated: CASSGRRVLVGNNEQFF.

The DNA for the CDR3 is TGTGCCAGCTCACCTCTCCCGACTAGCGACCGAACCGGGGAGCTGTTTTTT. Its protein product is CASSPLPTSDRTGELFF. The V and J genes are TRBV18 and TRBJ2-2; 8 nucleotides line up with TRBD2. The CDR3 totals 17 residues. Per germline, CDR1 KGHSH and CDR2 LQKENI. Trimming cost V 3 bases and J 5 bases; bases outside gene matches: 11.

The gene calls are TRBV18 and TRBJ2-5; 10 nucleotides match TRBD2. Germline-derived CDR1 and CDR2 are KGHSH and LQKENI. The V gene end was trimmed by 4 bases and the J gene end by 5 bases; junction bases not matched to a gene: 13. There are 17 residues in the CDR3. DNA for the CDR3: TGTGCCAGCTCACTCGGAGTAGCGGGAGGCACTACGGAGACCCAGTACTTC. The encoded protein is CASSLGVAGGTTETQYF.

V is TRBV2 and J is TRBJ2-7, with a weak D call TRBD2 (6 bases). From germline, CDR1 is SNHLY and CDR2 FYNNEI. This CDR3 is built from 16 residues. The V gene lost 6 bases and the J gene lost 6 bases, with 24 bases spanning the gap. The CDR3 protein is CASRTDRRLDTSEQYF. CDR3 DNA sequence: TGTGCCAGCAGAACCGATCGGCGACTAGATACATCCGAGCAGTACTTC.

This clone was recorded a few times. This chain connects TRBV5-1 to TRBJ1-1, with D perhaps TRBD1 (5 bases). CDR3 size: 13 residues. Trimming shortened V by 5 bases and J by 3 bases, and 11 bases separated the two germline ends. Looked up from germline, CDR1 is SGHRS and CDR2 is YFSETQ. CDR3 nucleotides: TGCGCCAGCAGTGGGGCAGGGTACACTGAAGCTTTCTTT. Its protein product is CASSGAGYTEAFF.

The V and J genes are TRBV6-6 and TRBJ1-3, with D hard to call. Germline CDR1 and CDR2: MNHNY and SVGAGI (reference sequence). Trimming took off 7 bases at V and 4 bases at J, with 14 bases between the two ends. The CDR3 is 14 residues long. The CDR3 region has the DNA TGTGCCAGCAACGCGGACGGAGGGGGAAACACCATATATTTT. The encoded protein is CASNADGGGNTIYF.

The rearrangement links TRBV5-1 to TRBJ2-1; D call uncertain. The germline CDR1 and CDR2 sequences are SGHRS and YFSETQ. This CDR3 is 16 amino acids long. Trimming stripped 0 bases from V and 3 bases from J, with 13 bases between. This CDR3 is CASSLDLGSNYNEQFF. The CDR3 DNA reads TGCGCCAGCAGCTTGGACCTAGGTTCGAACTACAATGAGCAGTTCTTC. The full variable domain, rest sourced from reference TRBV5-1 and TRBJ2-1, is KAGVTQTPRYLIKTRGQQVTLSCSPISGHRSVSWYQQTPGQGLQFLFEYFSETQRNKGNFPGRFSGRQFSNSRSEMNVSTLELGDSALYLCASSLDLGSNYNEQFFGPGTRLTVL.

The rearrangement links TRBV5-4 to TRBJ2-1; D not resolved. CDR1 and CDR2 from the germline V gene are SGHNT and YYREEE (reference sequence). The CDR3 length is 11 residues. Trimming pared 5 bases from V and 9 bases from J, leaving 9 bases between. CDR3 DNA sequence: TGTGCCAGCAGAAACGTAGGTGAGCAGTTCTTC. The encoded protein is CASRNVGEQFF.